This entry lists 9 T cell receptor beta chains sequenced from one sample in a study of T-cell memory formation after mild COVID-19. A single record per CDR3 protein comes from TCRdb applying MiXCR to the 5' RACE reads. The sample lists roughly 150,000 distinct CDR3 sequences, about an eighth occurring once. The sample consisted of PBMCs or a T cell subset sorted from them (not recorded which). Every receptor here comes from a man aged 18 to 29 who had mild COVID-19 (a few samples of this study predate the infection). Cell type and time point are not known.

V is TRBV7-3 and J is TRBJ2-1; tentatively, D is TRBD2 (6 bases). The CDR3 spans 14 residues. The V and J ends lost 6 bases and 5 bases respectively, with 14 bases between them. From germline, CDR1 is SGHTA and CDR2 FQGTGA. CDR3 sequence reads: CASSRGGFDNEQFF. The CDR3 DNA follows: TGTGCCAGCAGTAGGGGAGGTTTCGACAATGAGCAGTTCTTC.

This clonotype was picked up a small number of times. The CDR3 DNA follows: TGTGCCAGCAACCTCCCACAGGGGAGTAACTATGGCTACACCTTC. Its protein is CASNLPQGSNYGYTF. V gene TRBV28 combines with J gene TRBJ1-2; 7 bases align to TRBD1. The V gene end was trimmed by 7 bases and the J gene end by 1 base; junction bases not matched to a gene: 9. The V gene's germline CDR1 is MDHEN and CDR2 SYDVKM. The CDR3 spans 15 residues.

The chain combines TRBV28 with TRBJ1-5; D is uncertain. The CDR3 extends over 12 amino acids. V was shortened by 6 bases and J by 6 bases, with 9 bases between the two germline ends. Looked up from germline, CDR1 is MDHEN and CDR2 is SYDVKM. The CDR3 sequence: CASRVTGQPQHF. CDR3 coding DNA: TGTGCCAGCAGAGTAACGGGTCAGCCCCAGCATTTT.

This clonotype was counted between two and nine times. This rearrangement joins TRBV5-1 to TRBJ2-1; 7 bases agree with TRBD1. Trimming cost V 0 bases and J 5 bases; bases outside gene matches: 8. CDR1 SGHRS and CDR2 YFSETQ come from the germline V gene. This CDR3 has 16 amino acids. DNA of the CDR3: TGCGCCAGCAGCTTGGGCGACAGGGCAATCAACAATGAGCAGTTCTTC. Translating it yields CASSLGDRAINNEQFF. The full variable domain, its missing parts supplied by reference TRBV5-1 and TRBJ2-1, is KAGVTQTPRYLIKTRGQQVTLSCSPISGHRSVSWYQQTPGQGLQFLFEYFSETQRNKGNFPGRFSGRQFSNSRSEMNVSTLELGDSALYLCASSLGDRAINNEQFFGPGTRLTVL.

The CDR3 loop is CASSLDGPRDTEAFF. For the CDR3, the DNA is TGCGCCAGCAGCTTGGATGGGCCGAGGGACACTGAAGCTTTCTTT. The rearrangement uses TRBV5-1 and TRBJ1-1; no clear D. The CDR3 extends over 15 amino acids. Trimming took 0 bases from V and 3 from J, leaving 12 bases between them. Germline loops: CDR1 SGHRS, CDR2 YFSETQ.

This clonotype was counted many times. This chain uses TRBV7-9 with TRBJ2-1, with TRBD2 matching 10 bases. This CDR3 comprises 15 residues. The J segment lost 7 bases and the V segment lost 5 bases, leaving 8 bases of the junction unmatched. Germline values: CDR1 SEHNR, CDR2 FQNEAQ (reference sequence). The CDR3 DNA reads TGTGCCAGCAGCCTATCCAGCGGGGGGGGAAATGAGCAGTTCTTC. This translates into CASSLSSGGGNEQFF.

This clonotype has at least ten counts. The rearrangement uses TRBV7-3 and TRBJ2-1, with 9 nucleotides matching TRBD1. This CDR3 spans 14 amino acids. From germline, CDR1 is SGHTA and CDR2 FQGTGA. V shed 5 bases and J 6 bases; nucleotides not matched to a gene: 5. Written as DNA, the CDR3 is TGTGCCAGCAGCCTGGACAGGGGTCGCAATGAGCAGTTCTTC. This codes for CASSLDRGRNEQFF.

V and J are TRBV9 and TRBJ2-3, with D perhaps TRBD1 (5 bases). This CDR3 is 14 amino acids long. Germline V lookup: CDR1 SGDLS, CDR2 YYNGEE. Trimming shortened V by 1 base and J by 3 bases, and 9 bases separated the two germline ends. The CDR3 loop is CASSVQGRTDTQYF. The CDR3 region has the DNA TGTGCCAGCAGCGTACAGGGCCGTACAGATACGCAGTATTTT.

This clonotype was counted between two and nine times. This chain links TRBV5-1 with TRBJ2-5, with D perhaps TRBD1 or TRBD2 (5 bases each). CDR3 length: 15 residues. V was cut by 1 base and J by 2 bases, with 12 bases left in between. Germline V gene data show CDR1 as SGHRS and CDR2 as YFSETQ. In nucleotides, the CDR3 is TGCGCCAGCAGCTTGTACGCCGGGACGCAAGAGACCCAGTACTTC. Translating gives CASSLYAGTQETQYF.